This TCR beta chain was profiled in a study of OX40 agonist ivuxolimab in advanced cancers. Study overall: Patients were dosed intravenously with ivuxolimab at 0.01 to 10 mg/kg every 2 weeks.

Collection of blood occurred at baseline, at cycle 4 day 1, and at cycle 7 day 1. Assay: immunoSEQ multiplex PCR; the TCRdb copy retains only in-frame clones and omits some. The sample carries about 50,000 clones, 80% to 85% recorded once. This CDR3 is built from 16 residues. Germline V gene lookup returns CDR1 MDHEN and CDR2 SYDVKM. The V gene end was trimmed by 6 bases and the J gene end by 0 bases; junction bases not matched to a gene: 6. Here the sequenced sample was CD4+ or CD8+ T cells sorted from blood, taken in a trial of the OX40 agonist ivuxolimab. The rearrangement uses TRBV28 and TRBJ2-7; TRBD2 agrees at 12 bases. This clonotype was sampled from an adult with an advanced solid tumor such as melanoma, head and neck, liver or kidney cancer. The CDR3 sequence: CASRSRLAGASYEQYF. The CDR3 region has the DNA TGTGCCAGCAGGTCAAGACTAGCGGGAGCCTCCTACGAGCAGTACTTC.